This is a list of T cell receptor beta chains from one sample in a study of cytomegalovirus exposure and HLA in healthy donors. Some clones are missing from TCRdb's copy, which holds only in-frame ones; the method was immunoSEQ multiplex PCR. The sample holds about 80,000 clones; 67% are singletons and the top ten take approximately 6.9%. The source material was PBMCs. These receptors were collected from a woman between 50 and 59 years old in good health and CMV-seropositive. Each CDR3 is given with its conserved first and last residue. A D gene is named only where the DNA matches it firmly. Size values are once, few and many counts, or a class for expanded clones, and some rows have none.

abundance	d_gene	v_gene	j_gene	CDR3nt	CDR3aa
few	.	TRBV9	TRBJ1-1	TGTGCCAGCAGCGTTGAAGGGCTAGGGAGGAGCACTGAAGCTTTCTTT	CASSVEGLGRSTEAFF
.	.	TRBV9	TRBJ2-3	TGTGCCAGCAGCGTAGGACTACACACCACAGATACGCAGTATTTT	CASSVGLHTTDTQYF
.	TRBD1	TRBV2	TRBJ1-3	TGTGCCAGCAAACCAACGGACAGGGGAAACACCATATATTTT	CASKPTDRGNTIYF
.	TRBD1	TRBV6-1	TRBJ2-1	TGTGCCAGCAGCCCCATCCGGACAGGGAATGAGCAGTTCTTC	CASSPIRTGNEQFF
.	TRBD1	TRBV27	TRBJ1-2	TGTGCCAGCAGTTTAACCAGGGGGTCCTATGGCTACACCTTC	CASSLTRGSYGYTF
.	.	TRBV6-5	TRBJ1-1	TGTGCCAGCAGTCCAGGGGCATGGCGGAGGACTGAAGCTTTCTTT	CASSPGAWRRTEAFF
.	TRBD1	TRBV19	TRBJ1-2	TGTGCCAGTAAGGGACAGGGGTCTGCTGGCTACACCTTC	CASKGQGSAGYTF
.	.	TRBV27	TRBJ2-1	TGTGCCAGCAGTTTATTTCTGCACTGGGAGCAGTTCTTC	CASSLFLHWEQFF
.	.	TRBV2	TRBJ1-5	TGTGCCAGCAGTGAAGCGGGAGGGCATAGGCAGCCCCAGCATTTT	CASSEAGGHRQPQHF
.	TRBD1	TRBV7-6	TRBJ2-7	TGTGCCAGCAGCTCGGGACAGGGAAACTACGAGCAGTACTTC	CASSSGQGNYEQYF
.	TRBD1	TRBV5-1	TRBJ2-7	TGCGCCAGCAGCAGTCCGGACAGGCACTACGAGCAGTACTTC	CASSSPDRHYEQYF
few	.	TRBV7-8	TRBJ2-5	TGTGCCAGCAGCTTAGGACGGGGAGAGACCCAGTACTTC	CASSLGRGETQYF
.	.	TRBV10-3	TRBJ2-2	TGTGCCATCAGTGAGTCGATTCAGGCCGGGGAGCTGTTTTTT	CAISESIQAGELFF
few	TRBD1	TRBV5-1	TRBJ1-1	TGCGCCAGTACGTTAATCGGGACAGGGGATAGAAGGTACACTGAAGCTTTCTTT	CASTLIGTGDRRYTEAFF
.	TRBD1	TRBV9	TRBJ2-2	TGTGCCAGCAGCGTAGCGGACAGGGGGCGCCGGAACACCGGGGAGCTGTTTTTT	CASSVADRGRRNTGELFF
.	.	TRBV6-5	TRBJ2-3	TGTGCCAGCAGTTACGGAGGGGACACAGATACGCAGTATTTT	CASSYGGDTDTQYF
.	TRBD1	TRBV2	TRBJ1-2	TGTGCCAGCAGTGAAGCTCTTCCAGGGGGAGGAGACTACACCTTC	CASSEALPGGGDYTF
.	.	TRBV10-2	TRBJ1-2	TGCGCCAGTCTGGGCGTTGGCTACACCTTC	CASLGVGYTF
.	.	TRBV5-1	TRBJ2-7	TGCGCCAGCAGCTCGACTTCCGGGACCGCGGGGGAGCAGTACTTC	CASSSTSGTAGEQYF
.	.	TRBV19	TRBJ1-5	TGTGCCAGTAGTCCCCGGGGATTTATGGGCAATCAGCCCCAGCATTTT	CASSPRGFMGNQPQHF
.	TRBD1	TRBV2	TRBJ1-5	TGTGCCAGCAAAGGAGGGGGCGAGCAGCCCCAGCATTTT	CASKGGGEQPQHF
.	TRBD2	TRBV27	TRBJ2-5	TGTGCCAGCAGGGAACTAGCGGGGGACCGCCAAGAGACCCAGTACTTC	CASRELAGDRQETQYF
.	.	TRBV5-1	TRBJ2-3	TGCGCCAGCAGCTTGGATGTCGGGTATACGCAGTATTTT	CASSLDVGYTQYF
.	TRBD1	TRBV19	TRBJ2-5	TGTGCCAGTAGGCCGCCGGGACAGGGCCAAGAGACCCAGTACTTC	CASRPPGQGQETQYF
.	.	TRBV7-9	TRBJ2-7	TGTGCCAGCAGCAGAGCAGGGGAAGGTTCCGAGCAGTACTTC	CASSRAGEGSEQYF
once	.	TRBV2	TRBJ2-6	TGTGCCAGCGGAAGACAGGTCGATGGGGCCAACGTCCTGACTTTC	CASGRQVDGANVLTF
.	TRBD2	TRBV28	TRBJ2-1	TGTGCCAGCAGTTCCCTCCTACTAGCGGGGGCCGTTGTTGAGCAGTTCTTC	CASSSLLLAGAVVEQFF
.	.	TRBV13	TRBJ2-2	TGTGCCAGCAGCTTGACTGTGGAGCTGTTTTTT	CASSLTVELFF
.	TRBD1	TRBV27	TRBJ1-2	TGTGCCAGCAGTCTGGACAGGGATGGCGGCTACACCTTC	CASSLDRDGGYTF
.	.	TRBV5-4	TRBJ1-4	TGTGCCAGCAGCCTCCCCGGGCGGGATGAAAAACTGTTTTTT	CASSLPGRDEKLFF
few	TRBD1	TRBV10-3	TRBJ2-5	TGTGCCATCAGTGCCAAGGACAGGGTCAAACAAGAGACCCAGTACTTC	CAISAKDRVKQETQYF
.	.	TRBV5-1	TRBJ2-2	TGCGCCAGCAGCTTATCAACCGGGGAGCTGTTTTTT	CASSLSTGELFF
.	.	TRBV6-4	TRBJ2-1	TGTGCCAGCAGAAGCTCTCAGGGTTACAATGAGCAGTTCTTC	CASRSSQGYNEQFF
few	TRBD1	TRBV5-1	TRBJ2-1	TGCGCCAGCAGCTTGGGTCAGGGGGCTAGGGATGAGCAGTTCTTC	CASSLGQGARDEQFF
few	.	TRBV6-5	TRBJ2-3	TGTGCCAGCAGTTACTCGAGAGATACGCAGTATTTT	CASSYSRDTQYF
.	.	TRBV7-9	TRBJ1-4	TGTTCCAGCAGCCGTTCGTGGGAGAGGAATGAAAAACTGTTTTTT	CSSSRSWERNEKLFF
.	.	TRBV7-6	TRBJ1-6	TGTGCCACCCCTGACCGGGTTTGGAATTCACCCCTCCACTTT	CATPDRVWNSPLHF
.	.	TRBV12-5	TRBJ1-1	TGTGCTAGTGGTTTGGGGGCAGTAGTGAACACTGAAGCTTTCTTT	CASGLGAVVNTEAFF
few	.	TRBV28	TRBJ1-1	TGTGCCAGCAGGCGGTTGTGGTCCCCTAAAGCTTTCTTT	CASRRLWSPKAFF
.	.	TRBV9	TRBJ1-3	TGTGCCAGCAGCGAGGACCTCCAACAGGGAATGACAGGAAACACCATATATTTT	CASSEDLQQGMTGNTIYF
.	.	TRBV6-1	TRBJ2-5	TGTGCCAGCAGTGAAGGGCGGTTTTTCCAAGAGACCCAGTACTTC	CASSEGRFFQETQYF
.	.	TRBV6-4	TRBJ1-6	TGTGCCAGACAGGACAGAGCTAATTCACCCCTCCACTTT	CARQDRANSPLHF
.	TRBD2	TRBV7-3	TRBJ2-3	TGTGCCAGCAGCCCGTTAGCGGGGGGCACAGATACGCAGTATTTT	CASSPLAGGTDTQYF
.	.	TRBV4-2	TRBJ1-5	TGTGCCAGCAGCCTACGACGGGGGAATCAGCCCCAGCATTTT	CASSLRRGNQPQHF
.	TRBD1	TRBV5-1	TRBJ2-3	TGCGCCAGCAGGAGGTTGACAGGGGAAACAGATACGCAGTATTTT	CASRRLTGETDTQYF